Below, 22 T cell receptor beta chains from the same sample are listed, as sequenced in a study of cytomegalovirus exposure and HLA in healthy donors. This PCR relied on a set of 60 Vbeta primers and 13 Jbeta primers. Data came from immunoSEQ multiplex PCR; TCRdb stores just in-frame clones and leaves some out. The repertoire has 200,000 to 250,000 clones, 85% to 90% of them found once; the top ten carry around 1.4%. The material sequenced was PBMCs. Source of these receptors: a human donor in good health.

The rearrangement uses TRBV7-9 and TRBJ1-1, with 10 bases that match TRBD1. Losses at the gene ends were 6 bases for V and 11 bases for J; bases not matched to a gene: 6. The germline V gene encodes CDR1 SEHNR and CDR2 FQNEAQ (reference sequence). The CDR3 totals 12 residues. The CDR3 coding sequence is TGTGCCAGCAGTTACGGACAGGGGGAGGCTTTCTTT. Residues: CASSYGQGEAFF.

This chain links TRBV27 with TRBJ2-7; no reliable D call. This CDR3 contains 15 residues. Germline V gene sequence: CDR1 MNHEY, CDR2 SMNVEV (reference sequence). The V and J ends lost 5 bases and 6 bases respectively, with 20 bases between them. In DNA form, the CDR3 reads TGTGCCAGCAGTACCCAACAGTATCGGCCAGGCGAGCAGTACTTC. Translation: CASSTQQYRPGEQYF.

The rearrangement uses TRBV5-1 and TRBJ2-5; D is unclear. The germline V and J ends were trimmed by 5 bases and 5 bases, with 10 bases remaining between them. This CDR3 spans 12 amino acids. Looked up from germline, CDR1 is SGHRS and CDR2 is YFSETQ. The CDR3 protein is CASSQAYETQYF. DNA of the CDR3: TGCGCCAGCAGTCAAGCATACGAGACCCAGTACTTC.

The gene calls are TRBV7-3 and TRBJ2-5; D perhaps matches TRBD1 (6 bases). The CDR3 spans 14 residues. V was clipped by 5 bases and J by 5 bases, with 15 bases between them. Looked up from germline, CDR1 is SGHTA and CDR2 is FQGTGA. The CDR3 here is CASSPGQRGETQYF. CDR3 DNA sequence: TGTGCCAGCAGCCCCGGACAGAGGGGCGAGACCCAGTACTTC.

CDR3 region: CASSSRLAGTDTQYF. The CDR3 DNA follows: TGTGCCAGCAGCTCGAGACTAGCGGGGACAGATACGCAGTATTTT. The chain couples TRBV9 to TRBJ2-3; 11 bases are a match to TRBD2. V was pared by 4 bases and J by 3 bases, with 4 bases of the junction left unmatched. This CDR3 region has 15 residues. The germline V gene has CDR1 SGDLS and CDR2 YYNGEE.

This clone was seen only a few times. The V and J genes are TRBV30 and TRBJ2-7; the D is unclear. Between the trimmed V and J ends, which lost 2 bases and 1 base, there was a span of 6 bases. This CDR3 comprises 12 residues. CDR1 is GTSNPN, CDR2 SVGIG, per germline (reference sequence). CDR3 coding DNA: TGTGCCTGGAGTTCGAGTTCCTACGAGCAGTACTTC. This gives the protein CAWSSSSYEQYF.

The CDR3 is CASSPGTATDTQYF. As DNA, the CDR3 is TGTGCCAGCAGTCCCGGGACAGCCACAGATACGCAGTATTTT. The rearrangement uses TRBV6-5 and TRBJ2-3; 7 nucleotides align to TRBD1. J was trimmed by 2 bases and V by 5 bases; bases with no gene match: 4. CDR3 length equals 14 residues. Germline loops: CDR1 MNHEY, CDR2 SVGAGI.

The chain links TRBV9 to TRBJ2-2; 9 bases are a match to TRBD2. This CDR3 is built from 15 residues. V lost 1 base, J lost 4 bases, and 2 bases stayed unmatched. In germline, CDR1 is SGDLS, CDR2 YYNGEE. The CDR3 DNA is TGTGCCAGCAGCGTAACTAGCGGGCGCACCGGGGAGCTGTTTTTT. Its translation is CASSVTSGRTGELFF.

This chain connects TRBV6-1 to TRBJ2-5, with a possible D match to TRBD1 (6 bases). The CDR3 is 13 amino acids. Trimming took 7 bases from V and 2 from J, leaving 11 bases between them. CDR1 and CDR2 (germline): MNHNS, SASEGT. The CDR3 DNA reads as TGTGCCAGCAACGGACAGATACAAGAGACCCAGTACTTC. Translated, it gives CASNGQIQETQYF.

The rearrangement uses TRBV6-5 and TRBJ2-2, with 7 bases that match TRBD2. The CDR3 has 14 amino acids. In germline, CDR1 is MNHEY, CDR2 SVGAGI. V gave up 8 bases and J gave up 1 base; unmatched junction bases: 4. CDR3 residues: CASGGGRNTGELFF. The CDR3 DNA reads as TGTGCCAGCGGAGGCGGGAGGAACACCGGGGAGCTGTTTTTT.

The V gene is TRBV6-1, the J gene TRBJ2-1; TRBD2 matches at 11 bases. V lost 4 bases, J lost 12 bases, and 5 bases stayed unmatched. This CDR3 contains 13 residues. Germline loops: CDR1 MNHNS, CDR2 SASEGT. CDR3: CASSGTSGQPQFF. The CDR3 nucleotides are TGTGCCAGCAGTGGGACTAGCGGGCAGCCGCAGTTCTTC.

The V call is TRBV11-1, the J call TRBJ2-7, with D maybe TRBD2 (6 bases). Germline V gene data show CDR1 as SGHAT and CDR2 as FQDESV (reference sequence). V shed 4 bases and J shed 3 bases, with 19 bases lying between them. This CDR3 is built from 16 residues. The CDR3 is CASSSNPGLAIYEQYF. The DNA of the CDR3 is TGTGCCAGCAGCTCGAACCCGGGGCTAGCGATCTACGAGCAGTACTTC. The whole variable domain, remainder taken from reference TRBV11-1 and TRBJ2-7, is EAEVAQSPRYKITEKSQAVAFWCDPISGHATLYWYRQILGQGPELLVQFQDESVVDDSQLPKDRFSAERLKGVDSTLKIQPAELGDSAMYLCASSSNPGLAIYEQYFGPGTRLTVT.

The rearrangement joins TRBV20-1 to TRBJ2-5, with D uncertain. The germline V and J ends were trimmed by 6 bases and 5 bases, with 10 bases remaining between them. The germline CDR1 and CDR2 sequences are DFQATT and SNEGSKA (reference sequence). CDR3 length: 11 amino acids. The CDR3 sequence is CSAIAYETQYF. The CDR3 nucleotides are TGCAGTGCCATAGCATATGAGACCCAGTACTTC.

CDR3 sequence (DNA): TGTGCCAGCAGTGAACCCCCCGGGTCTGCGGGGGATTACAATGAGCAGTTCTTC. It encodes CASSEPPGSAGDYNEQFF. The chain combines TRBV25-1 with TRBJ2-1; 7 bases agree with TRBD2. CDR3 length: 18 amino acids. Trimming at V came to 2 bases and at J to 4 bases, leaving 14 bases not matched to a gene. Germline V gives CDR1 MGHDK, CDR2 SYGVNS.

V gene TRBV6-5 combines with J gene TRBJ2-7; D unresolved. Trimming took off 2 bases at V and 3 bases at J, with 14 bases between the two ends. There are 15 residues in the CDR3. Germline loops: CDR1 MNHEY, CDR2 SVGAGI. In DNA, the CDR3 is TGTGCCAGCAGTTACCTGGCGGAAAACTACTACGAGCAGTACTTC. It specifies CASSYLAENYYEQYF.

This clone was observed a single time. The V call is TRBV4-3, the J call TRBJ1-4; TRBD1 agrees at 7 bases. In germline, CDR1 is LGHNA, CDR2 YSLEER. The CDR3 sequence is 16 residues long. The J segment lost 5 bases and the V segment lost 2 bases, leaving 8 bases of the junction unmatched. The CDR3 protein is CASSQSPGQLNEKLFF. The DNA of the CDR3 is TGCGCCAGCAGCCAATCCCCGGGACAGCTCAATGAAAAACTGTTTTTT.

In DNA form, the CDR3 reads TGTGCCAGTCGGGGGGCCTACGAGCAGTACTTC. This sequence encodes CASRGAYEQYF. The chain couples TRBV7-9 to TRBJ2-7, with 7 bases that match TRBD2. The CDR3 has 11 residues. Germline CDR1 is SEHNR and CDR2 is FQNEAQ (reference sequence). After removal of 9 bases from V and 2 bases from J, the junction contained 1 base not matched to a gene. Together with reference TRBV7-9 and TRBJ2-7, the CDR3 gives the full variable domain: DTGVSQNPRHKITKRGQNVTFRCDPISEHNRLYWYRQTLGQGPEFLTYFQNEAQLEKSRLLSDRFSAERPKGSFSTLEIQRTEQGDSAMYLCASRGAYEQYFGPGTRLTVT.

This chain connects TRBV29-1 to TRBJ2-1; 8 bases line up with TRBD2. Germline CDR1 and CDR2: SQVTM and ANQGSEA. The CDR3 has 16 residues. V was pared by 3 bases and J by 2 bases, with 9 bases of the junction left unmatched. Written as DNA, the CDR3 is TGCAGCGTTGACGAGCTTAGCGGGGCCCCCTACAATGAGCAGTTCTTC. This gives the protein CSVDELSGAPYNEQFF.

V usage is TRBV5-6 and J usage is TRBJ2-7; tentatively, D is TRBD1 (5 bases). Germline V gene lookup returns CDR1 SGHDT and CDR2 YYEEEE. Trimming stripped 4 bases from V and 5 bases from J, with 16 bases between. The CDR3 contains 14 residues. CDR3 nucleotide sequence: TGTGCCAGCAGCCGGCTGGGGCTTGGGGACGAGCAGTACTTC. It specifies CASSRLGLGDEQYF. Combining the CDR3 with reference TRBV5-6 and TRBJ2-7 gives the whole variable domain DAGVTQSPTHLIKTRGQQVTLRCSPKSGHDTVSWYQQALGQGPQFIFQYYEEEERQRGNFPDRFSGHQFPNYSSELNVNALLLGDSALYLCASSRLGLGDEQYFGPGTRLTVT.

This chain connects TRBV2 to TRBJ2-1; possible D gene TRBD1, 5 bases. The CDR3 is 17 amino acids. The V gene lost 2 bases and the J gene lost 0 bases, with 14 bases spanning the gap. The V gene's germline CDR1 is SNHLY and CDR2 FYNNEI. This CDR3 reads CASSEYVTVGSYNEQFF. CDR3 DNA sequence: TGTGCCAGCAGTGAATATGTGACAGTGGGCTCCTACAATGAGCAGTTCTTC.

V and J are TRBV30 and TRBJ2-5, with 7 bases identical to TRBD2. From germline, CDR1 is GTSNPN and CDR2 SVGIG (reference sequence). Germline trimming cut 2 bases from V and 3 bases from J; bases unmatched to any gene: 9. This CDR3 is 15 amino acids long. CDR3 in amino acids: CAWSPGGGVEETQYF. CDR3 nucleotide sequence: TGTGCCTGGAGTCCCGGGGGAGGGGTTGAAGAGACCCAGTACTTC.

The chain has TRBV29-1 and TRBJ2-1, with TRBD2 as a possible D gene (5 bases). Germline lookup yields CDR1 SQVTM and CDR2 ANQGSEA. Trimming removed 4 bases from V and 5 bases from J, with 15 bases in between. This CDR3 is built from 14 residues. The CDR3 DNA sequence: TGCAGCGTTGTTCGAGCGGATGAAAACAATGAGCAGTTCTTC. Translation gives CSVVRADENNEQFF.